The rows below give T cell receptor beta chains drawn from one sample of a study of CD8+CD57+ T cells in acquired aplastic anemia. TCRdb reanalysed the reads using MiXCR and keeps one entry per CDR3 protein. This table holds 100,000 to 150,000 distinct CDR3 sequences, approximately 36% found once. The sample was sorted CD4+, CD8+, or CD8+CD57+ T cells (not recorded which) from PBMCs. All receptors derive from a human donor with aplastic anemia. The CDR3 runs from the conserved cysteine through the conserved F or W. The order of the fields is V gene, clone size, CDR3 protein. Clone size appears in some rows only: once, few, many, or a class for an expanded clone.

>TRBV12-3/TRBV12-4|many
CASSRDVEQFF
>TRBV19|many
CASSTGPGDNSPLHF
>TRBV10-3|-
CAIRKPSGRANEQFF
>TRBV25-1|-
CASSDRTENTYEQYF
>TRBV20-1|many
CSASRTGTTEAFF
>TRBV2|-
CASNGGGAYEQYF
>TRBV24-1|many
CATSDGQLSSYNEQFF
>TRBV20-1|many
CSATRRTHGGEPQHF
>TRBV5-1|many
CASSLGNNEQFF
>TRBV24-1|many
CAVRDGSYGYTF
>TRBV20-1|-
CSARPNREPDTEAFF
>TRBV5-1|-
CASRQDPSGNTIYF
>TRBV5-1|-
CASSLVGGSGEQYF
>TRBV2|-
CASSERRGGNQPQHF
>TRBV28|-
CASSSRWSGGADTQYF
>TRBV20-1|many
CSARDLGFGYEQYF
>TRBV10-3|-
CAMWMSSGTGELFF
>TRBV7-6|-
CASSPGGSYYEQYF
>TRBV28|many
CASHPQSAHEQYF
>TRBV2|-
CASSSGLEGSPLHF
>TRBV2|-
CASTNSGSGANVLTF
>TRBV5-1|-
CASSLAIGQGAAEAFF
>TRBV29-1|-
CSVEHELDRALQETQYF
>TRBV19|-
CASSITGGYGYTF
>TRBV20-1|-
CSARGTGVGNTIYF
>TRBV19|-
CASSGRAGNRYEQYF
>TRBV20-1|many
CSARENGEGNSPLHF